This T cell receptor beta chain was captured in a study of T-cell reconstitution after alpha-beta-depleted transplantation in children. It was with unique molecular identifiers that the TCRbeta library was prepared. TCRdb analysed the PCR reads with MiXCR anew, one entry per CDR3 protein. The table includes approximately 500,000 distinct CDR3 sequences, more than 9% detected once. In its sample, this clonotype was seen many times. The antigen remains undetermined. Study-wide results and limits: Reported findings indicate that, about two months after transplant, alpha-beta T cells came from several hundred expanded clones, which were derived from non-depleted graft cells.

Germline CDR1 and CDR2: SQVTM and ANQGSEA. The CDR3 has 13 residues. V dropped 6 bases and J dropped 3; count of bases not matched to a gene: 5. The receptor comes from a child aged 2-15 years with inherited bone marrow failure, due to receive a stem cell transplant. V gene TRBV29-1 combines with J gene TRBJ2-3; TRBD2 matches at 8 bases. The sample in question was PBMCs, obtained before TCRalphabeta/CD19-depleted stem cell transplant. CDR3 in DNA: TGCAGCGTGTCTACGGGAGGGACAGATACGCAGTATTTT. Translation: CSVSTGGTDTQYF.